One sample yielded the 27 T cell receptor beta chains listed below, sequenced in a study of T cells in women clearing cervical HPV infection. Some clones are missing from TCRdb's copy, which holds only in-frame ones; the method was immunoSEQ multiplex PCR. The sample has roughly 48,000 clones. Sequencing was done on a sample of blood buffy coat. These receptors all stem from a woman aged 18 to 75 with a cervical HPV16 infection that either progressed to CIN3+ or cleared (not recorded which).

As regards this clone: The read ends 3 residues shy of where the CDR3 ends; the end is completed using the germline J gene. The chain employs TRBV18 and TRBJ2-7; 13 bases are shared with TRBD2. CDR1 is KGHSH and CDR2 is LQKENI in the germline V gene. The CDR3 is made up of 15 amino acids. V was pared by 2 bases and J by 4 bases, with 2 bases of the junction left unmatched. This CDR3 is CASSPGTSGTYEQYF. The DNA read from the CDR3 is TGTGCCAGCTCACCAGGGACTAGCGGGACTTACGAG.

As concerns this clone: The CDR3 end falls 3 residues outside the read, so it is completed with the germline J gene. The gene calls are TRBV6-1 and TRBJ2-3; D unresolved. The CDR3 consists of 14 residues. CDR1 is MNHNS, CDR2 SASEGT, per germline. V dropped 0 bases and J dropped 6 bases, with 10 bases sitting between them. The sequenced part of the CDR3 DNA is TGTGCCAGCAGTGAAGCGACTTCCCGGGATACG. This codes for CASSEATSRDT. Given in full, the CDR3 is CASSEATSRDTQYF.

Remarks on this clone: With the read ending 3 residues before the CDR3 end, the germline J gene is used to fill in that end. This chain uses TRBV19 with TRBJ2-7, with TRBD1 matching 7 bases. The CDR3 covers 15 residues. Germline V gene data show CDR1 as LNHDA and CDR2 as SQIVND (reference sequence). V was pared by 6 bases and J by 0 bases, with 8 bases of the junction left unmatched. CDR3 loop: CASSSGAGGSYEQYF. The DNA read from the CDR3 is TGTGCCAGTAGCTCAGGGGCAGGGGGCTCCTACGAG.

Worth noting for this clone: The read comes to an end 3 residues before the CDR3 does, leaving the germline J gene to fill in the end. The chain recombines TRBV18 with TRBJ2-7, with D possibly TRBD1 on 6 matching bases. Germline CDR1 KGHSH, CDR2 LQKENI. CDR3 length: 14 residues. Trimming stripped 2 bases from V and 5 bases from J, with 13 bases between. The sequenced part of the CDR3 DNA is TGTGCCAGCTCACCAGGGACACCACGCCACGAG. It translates to CASSPGTPRHE. The full CDR3 reads CASSPGTPRHEQYF.

This clone is deemed medium-sized by its frequency. The CDR3 goes on 3 residues after the read ends, and that part is filled in from the germline J gene. The chain has TRBV5-4 and TRBJ2-3; 11 bases fit TRBD2. Germline CDR1 and CDR2: SGHNT and YYREEE (reference sequence). The length of the CDR3 is 16 residues. The V segment lost 2 bases and the J segment 2 bases; nucleotides outside the gene matches: 4. Partial CDR3 DNA: TGTGCCAGCAGCTTACAGACTAGCGGGAACACAGATACG. As protein: CASSLQTSGNTDT. The entire CDR3 protein is CASSLQTSGNTDTQYF.

Of note for this clone: The read halts 3 residues ahead of the CDR3 end, with the missing end drawn from the germline J gene. V usage is TRBV10-3 and J usage is TRBJ1-1; no reliable D call. The V end was cut by 0 bases, the J end by 7 bases, with 9 bases between. The germline V gene encodes CDR1 ENHRY and CDR2 SYGVKD. The CDR3 covers 13 residues. Partial CDR3 DNA: TGTGCCATCAGTGAGTCAGCGGGGTTTGAA. This encodes CAISESAGFE. In full, the CDR3 reads CAISESAGFEAFF.

To note about this clone: The read is 3 residues too short to cover the CDR3 end, so that end is filled in from the germline J gene. The J gene is TRBJ1-1, the V gene TRBV20-1; no reliable D call. The V gene's germline CDR1 is DFQATT and CDR2 SNEGSKA (reference sequence). Trimming removed 4 bases from V and 0 bases from J, with 15 bases in between. CDR3 length: 15 amino acids. CDR3 in amino acids: CSAKSWAAMNTEAFF. The sequenced part of the CDR3 DNA is TGCAGTGCTAAGTCATGGGCCGCCATGAACACTGAA.

Points on this clone: The read falls 3 residues short of the CDR3 end, and the missing part is taken from the germline J gene. The chain couples TRBV20-1 to TRBJ2-7; TRBD2 matches at 8 bases. V lost 3 bases and J lost 1; bases outside the gene matches: 2. CDR3 length equals 13 residues. The germline V gene has CDR1 DFQATT and CDR2 SNEGSKA (reference sequence). CDR3 bases read: TGCAGTGCTAGCGGGGGGGCGTCCTACGAG. It translates to CSASGGASYE. The entire CDR3 protein reads CSASGGASYEQYF.

For this clone: The read ends 3 residues early relative to the CDR3; the germline J gene fills the gap. V and J are TRBV20-1 and TRBJ2-1, with 12 bases fitting TRBD2. Germline lookup yields CDR1 DFQATT and CDR2 SNEGSKA (reference sequence). J was trimmed by 6 bases and V by 5 bases; bases with no gene match: 5. The CDR3 contains 14 residues. The CDR3 loop is CSADTSGGFNEQFF. The CDR3 bases that were read are TGCAGTGCTGATACTAGCGGGGGGTTCAATGAG.

Concerning this clone itself: The sequence runs out 3 residues before the end of the CDR3; the remainder is reconstructed from the germline J gene. This chain uses TRBV5-1 with TRBJ2-1; 8 bases fit TRBD2. CDR1 is SGHRS, CDR2 YFSETQ, per germline. The V gene end was trimmed by 0 bases and the J gene end by 0 bases; junction bases not matched to a gene: 8. CDR3 size: 18 residues. CDR3 in amino acids: CASSLGRAGGGSYNEQFF. Partial CDR3 DNA: TGCGCCAGCAGCTTGGGAAGGGCGGGGGGAGGCTCCTACAATGAG.

Worth noting for this clone: The read terminates 3 residues ahead of where the CDR3 ends, so the germline J gene completes it. The gene calls are TRBV10-3 and TRBJ2-1, with D perhaps matching TRBD1 (7 bases). Germline V CDR1 and CDR2: ENHRY, SYGVKD. This CDR3 comprises 12 residues. Trimming shortened V by 6 bases and J by 7 bases, and 10 bases separated the two germline ends. The covered CDR3 bases are TGTGCCATCAGCCAGGGGGGAAATGAG. This codes for CAISQGGNE. The full CDR3 is CAISQGGNEQFF.

To note about this clone: The read ends 3 residues early relative to the CDR3; the germline J gene fills the gap. The chain is built from TRBV18 and TRBJ2-7; D remains unclear. The CDR3 length is 13 residues. Germline loops: CDR1 KGHSH, CDR2 LQKENI. The V gene lost 1 base and the J gene lost 3 bases, with 7 bases spanning the gap. This CDR3 is CASSPQASYEQYF. Partial CDR3 DNA: TGTGCCAGCTCACCACAGGCCAGCTACGAG.

Of note for this clone: The read terminates 3 residues before the CDR3 end, so the remaining end is supplied by the germline J gene. V gene TRBV29-1 combines with J gene TRBJ2-2, with D possibly matching TRBD2 (6 bases). Per germline, CDR1 SQVTM and CDR2 ANQGSEA. The CDR3 runs 12 residues. V was cut by 4 bases and J by 5 bases, with 8 bases left in between. The sequenced CDR3 bases are TGCAGCGTTGGTAGCGGTACCGGGGAG. It encodes CSVGSGTGE. The whole CDR3 sequence reads CSVGSGTGELFF.

In the case of this clone: Read sequence stops 3 residues before the CDR3 end, and the germline J gene provides the missing end. The chain has TRBV7-6 and TRBJ2-3; D might be TRBD2 (6 bases). The V gene lost 0 bases and the J gene lost 4 bases, with 14 bases spanning the gap. This CDR3 comprises 16 residues. Germline-derived CDR1 and CDR2 are SGHVS and FNYEAQ. The covered CDR3 bases are TGTGCCAGCAGCTTAGCTGCGCTAGCGCCCCCAGATACG. It encodes CASSLAALAPPDT. The complete CDR3 protein is CASSLAALAPPDTQYF.

Concerning this clone: The read terminates 3 residues ahead of where the CDR3 ends, so the germline J gene completes it. V usage is TRBV7-9 and J usage is TRBJ2-1; D is ambiguous. V lost 4 bases to trimming and J lost 4 bases, with 11 bases between them. The length of the CDR3 is 14 residues. CDR1 is SEHNR, CDR2 FQNEAQ, per germline (reference sequence). The CDR3 reads CASSSERFYNEQFF. The CDR3 DNA, read in part, is TGTGCCAGCAGCTCTGAGCGTTTTTACAATGAG. Drawing the rest from reference TRBV7-9 and TRBJ2-1, the complete variable domain is DTGVSQNPRHKITKRGQNVTFRCDPISEHNRLYWYRQTLGQGPEFLTYFQNEAQLEKSRLLSDRFSAERPKGSFSTLEIQRTEQGDSAMYLCASSSERFYNEQFFGPGTRLTVL.

Regarding this clone: The read stops 3 residues short of the end of the CDR3; the missing end is completed from the germline J gene. This chain links TRBV25-1 with TRBJ2-7, with no clear D. Trimming removed 6 bases from V and 0 bases from J, with 12 bases in between. The V gene's germline CDR1 is MGHDK and CDR2 SYGVNS. The CDR3 contains 14 residues. CDR3 DNA (partial): TGTGCCAGCAGCTACGACAAGGACTCCTACGAG. It is translated as CASSYDKDSYE. The full CDR3 protein is CASSYDKDSYEQYF.

Notes on this clone: The missing CDR3 end, 3 residues past where the read stops, is filled in from the germline J gene. This rearrangement joins TRBV18 to TRBJ1-1; no reliable D call. Germline V gene data show CDR1 as KGHSH and CDR2 as LQKENI. The CDR3 is made up of 13 amino acids. Trimming took 5 bases from V and 3 from J, leaving 10 bases between them. CDR3 sequence: CASSLRSDTEAFF. The sequenced part of the CDR3 DNA is TGTGCCAGCTCATTACGGTCGGACACTGAA. Full variable domain (outside the CDR3, taken from reference TRBV18 and TRBJ1-1): NAGVMQNPRHLVRRRGQEARLRCSPMKGHSHVYWYRQLPEEGLKFMVYLQKENIIDESGMPKERFSAEFPKEGPSILRIQQVVRGDSAAYFCASSLRSDTEAFFGQGTRLTVV.

Turning to this clone: The read gets to within 3 residues of the CDR3 end, and the germline J gene fills in the rest. The chain combines TRBV20-1 with TRBJ2-1, with TRBD1 identical over 9 bases. The V gene end was trimmed by 0 bases and the J gene end by 7 bases; junction bases not matched to a gene: 4. This CDR3 is 14 amino acids long. Germline assignment: CDR1 DFQATT and CDR2 SNEGSKA (reference sequence). This CDR3 reads CSARDGTGSNEQFF. Incomplete CDR3 DNA: TGCAGTGCTAGAGATGGGACAGGGTCTAATGAG.

With regard to this clone: The read terminates 3 residues before the CDR3 end, so the remaining end is supplied by the germline J gene. The chain uses TRBV11-3 and TRBJ2-3; TRBD1 matches at 8 bases. The J segment lost 2 bases and the V segment lost 5 bases, leaving 6 bases of the junction unmatched. The CDR3 loop spans 15 amino acids. The germline V gene has CDR1 SGHNT and CDR2 YENEEA. The CDR3 spells CASSVRGLTTDTQYF. The sequenced CDR3 bases are TGTGCCAGCAGCGTCAGGGGGCTCACCACAGATACG.

As concerns this clone: Read sequence stops 3 residues before the CDR3 end, and the germline J gene provides the missing end. The chain links TRBV2 to TRBJ2-6; D gene unclear. V was clipped by 5 bases and J by 0 bases, with 5 bases between them. This CDR3 spans 14 amino acids. CDR1 and CDR2 (germline): SNHLY, FYNNEI. CDR3: CASSRSSGANVLTF. CDR3 bases read: TGTGCCAGCAGTCGTAGCTCTGGGGCCAACGTC.

Concerning this clone itself: The read terminates 3 residues ahead of where the CDR3 ends, so the germline J gene completes it. V is TRBV19 and J is TRBJ1-6; no firm D call. The CDR3 runs to 10 residues. In germline, CDR1 is LNHDA, CDR2 SQIVND (reference sequence). Trimming stripped 9 bases from V and 9 bases from J, with 6 bases between. The CDR3 reads CASPFSPLHF. The CDR3 DNA, read in part, is TGTGCCAGCCCCTTTTCACCC. The whole variable domain, filled in from reference TRBV19 and TRBJ1-6, reads DGGITQSPKYLFRKEGQNVTLSCEQNLNHDAMYWYRQDPGQGLRLIYYSQIVNDFQKGDIAEGYSVSREKKESFPLTVTSAQKNPTAFYLCASPFSPLHFGNGTRLTVT.

Worth noting for this clone: The missing CDR3 end, 3 residues past where the read stops, is filled in from the germline J gene. J is TRBJ2-3 and V is TRBV7-6, with 10 bases fitting TRBD2. The CDR3 is made up of 17 amino acids. J was trimmed by 5 bases and V by 4 bases; bases with no gene match: 12. CDR1 is SGHVS and CDR2 is FNYEAQ in the germline V gene. CDR3 region: CASSSGFSGLALDTQYF. The CDR3 DNA, read in part, is TGTGCCAGCAGCTCAGGATTTTCGGGACTAGCGTTAGATACG.

Turning to this clone: The read ends 3 residues before the CDR3 terminus; that terminus is restored from the germline J gene. The chain combines TRBV13 with TRBJ2-6; 8 bases align to TRBD2. This CDR3 is 20 amino acids long. CDR1 and CDR2 (germline): PRHDT, FYEKMQ (reference sequence). Trimming removed 5 bases from V and 0 bases from J; junction bases left unmatched: 15. The chain's CDR3 is CASSRRTAGGPTSGANVLTF. Partial CDR3 DNA: TGTGCCAGCAGCCGGAGGACGGCGGGGGGCCCAACCTCTGGGGCCAACGTC.

For this clone: The CDR3 end is not reached by the read, which stops 3 residues before it; the germline J gene fills it in. V and J are TRBV6-1 and TRBJ1-2; D is possibly TRBD1 (5 bases). The V gene's germline CDR1 is MNHNS and CDR2 SASEGT. Trimming shortened V by 4 bases and J by 4 bases, and 10 bases separated the two germline ends. This CDR3 has 13 residues. The CDR3 DNA, read in part, is TGTGCCAGCAGTGGCAGGGAGTTCTATGGC. This encodes CASSGREFYG. The whole CDR3 reads CASSGREFYGYTF.

A remark on this clone: The sequence runs out 3 residues before the end of the CDR3; the remainder is reconstructed from the germline J gene. The chain employs TRBV5-1 and TRBJ2-3; 7 nucleotides line up with TRBD2. The germline gives CDR1 SGHRS, CDR2 YFSETQ. Trimming cost V 7 bases and J 6 bases; bases outside gene matches: 11. This CDR3 is 14 amino acids long. The CDR3 bases that were read are TGCGCCAGCCTAAGATCCTCAGCGGGGGATACG. Its translation: CASLRSSAGDT. Given in full, the CDR3 is CASLRSSAGDTQYF.

With regard to this clone: The read ends 3 residues before the CDR3 terminus; that terminus is restored from the germline J gene. The chain joins TRBV19 to TRBJ2-5; 8 bases agree with TRBD2. The CDR3 covers 14 residues. J lost 4 bases, V lost 4 bases, and 5 bases had no gene match. Germline V gene data show CDR1 as LNHDA and CDR2 as SQIVND (reference sequence). The part of the CDR3 DNA that was read is TGTGCCAGTAGTAGAGCGGGAGCGGTAGAGACC. It translates to CASSRAGAVET. The full CDR3 reads CASSRAGAVETQYF.

Turning to this clone: The CDR3 end is not reached by the read, which stops 3 residues before it; the germline J gene fills it in. V usage is TRBV20-1 and J usage is TRBJ1-1; 10 nucleotides agree with TRBD1. Germline V gene sequence: CDR1 DFQATT, CDR2 SNEGSKA (reference sequence). The ends lost 5 bases at V and 5 bases at J; junction bases unmatched: 5. The CDR3 is 13 amino acids. The sequenced CDR3 bases are TGCAGTGCTCCCGGACAGGGGGTTACTGAA. Protein product: CSAPGQGVTE. The whole CDR3 reads CSAPGQGVTEAFF.